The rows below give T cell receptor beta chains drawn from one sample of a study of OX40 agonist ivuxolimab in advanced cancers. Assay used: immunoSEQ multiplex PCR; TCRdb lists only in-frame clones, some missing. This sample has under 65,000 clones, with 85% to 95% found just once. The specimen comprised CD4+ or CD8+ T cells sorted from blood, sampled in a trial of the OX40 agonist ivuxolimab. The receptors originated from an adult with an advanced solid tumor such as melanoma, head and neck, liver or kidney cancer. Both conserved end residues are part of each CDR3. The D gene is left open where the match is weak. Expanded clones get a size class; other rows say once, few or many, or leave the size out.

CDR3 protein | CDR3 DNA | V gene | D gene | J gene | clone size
CASSLSQGATYEQYF | TGTGCCAGCAGCTTAAGTCAGGGGGCAACCTACGAGCAGTACTTC | TRBV7-2 | TRBD1 | TRBJ2-7 | few
CSSNSGQGLQETQYF | TGCAGCTCGAACTCCGGGCAGGGGCTCCAAGAGACCCAGTACTTC | TRBV29-1 | NA | TRBJ2-5 | NA
CASSQAGTSGYEQYF | TGCGCCAGCAGCCAAGCCGGGACTAGCGGCTACGAGCAGTACTTC | TRBV4-1 | TRBD2 | TRBJ2-7 | NA
CASTQDSYGYTF | TGTGCCAGCACCCAGGACAGCTATGGCTACACCTTC | TRBV7-2 | NA | TRBJ1-2 | NA
CASTMGGVREQYF | TGTGCCAGCACCATGGGGGGGGTGAGGGAGCAGTACTTC | TRBV5-4 | TRBD2 | TRBJ2-7 | NA
CSALQMTGLETQYF | TGCAGCGCTTTACAGATGACAGGGCTAGAGACCCAGTACTTC | TRBV29-1 | TRBD1 | TRBJ2-5 | once
CASSKLTSPLHF | TGTGCCAGCTCCAAATTAACTTCACCCCTCCACTTT | TRBV6-5 | NA | TRBJ1-6 | NA
CASSLAGQGAVYGYTF | TGTGCCAGCAGCTTGGCCGGACAGGGGGCTGTCTATGGCTACACCTTC | TRBV5-4 | TRBD1 | TRBJ1-2 | NA
CASSERTGATTGNTIYF | TGTGCCAGCAGCGAACGGACAGGGGCGACAACTGGAAACACCATATATTTT | TRBV5-8 | TRBD1 | TRBJ1-3 | once
CASSLEADPNTGELFF | TGCGCCAGCAGCTTGGAGGCGGATCCCAACACCGGGGAGCTGTTTTTT | TRBV5-1 | NA | TRBJ2-2 | NA
CASSPRGYDTGELFF | TGTGCCAGCAGCCCGCGGGGGTACGACACCGGGGAGCTGTTTTTT | TRBV27 | TRBD2 | TRBJ2-2 | NA
CASSGQGGNYGYTF | TGTGCCAGCAGTGGACAGGGAGGAAATTATGGCTACACCTTC | TRBV2 | TRBD1 | TRBJ1-2 | once
CASSEVETQYF | TGTGCCAGCAGCGAAGTCGAGACCCAGTACTTC | TRBV6-5 | NA | TRBJ2-5 | NA
CASSVASGRQETQYF | TGTGCCAGCAGCGTAGCTAGCGGGAGGCAAGAGACCCAGTACTTC | TRBV9 | TRBD2 | TRBJ2-5 | NA
CASSYGTGGTNQPQHF | TGTGCCAGCAGCTATGGGACAGGGGGGACCAATCAGCCCCAGCATTTT | TRBV5-4 | TRBD1 | TRBJ1-5 | NA
CASSPARGQGLYNEQFF | TGTGCCAGCTCACCGGCGAGGGGACAGGGACTATACAATGAGCAGTTCTTC | TRBV18 | TRBD1 | TRBJ2-1 | NA
CASSPRPSMIQETQYF | TGTGCCAGCTCACCAAGACCTTCTATGATTCAAGAGACCCAGTACTTC | TRBV18 | NA | TRBJ2-5 | NA
CASSEVREKAYEQFF | TGTGCCAGCAGTGAAGTGCGGGAGAAAGCCTATGAGCAGTTCTTC | TRBV6-1 | TRBD2 | TRBJ2-1 | NA